This TCR beta chain was captured in a study of cytomegalovirus exposure and HLA in healthy donors. The V end lost 6 bases, the J end lost 3 bases, and 15 bases lay between the germline ends. The CDR3 is made up of 14 amino acids. Germline CDR1 reads SGHTA; CDR2 reads FQGTGA. The method was immunoSEQ multiplex PCR; TCRdb's version includes in-frame clones alone and lacks a portion of them. The table records a few hundred thousand clones, approximately 90% of them present only once. This TCR derives from a woman between 18 and 29 years old in good health and CMV-seronegative. The sample comprised PBMCs. V and J are TRBV7-3 and TRBJ2-7, with a weak D call TRBD2 (6 bases). The CDR3 sequence: CASSPSGGGYEQYF. CDR3 nucleotides: TGTGCCAGCAGTCCCAGTGGGGGAGGCTACGAGCAGTACTTC.